This record concerns one TCR beta chain sequence. The source of the sample is a study of blood T cell repertoires in COVID-19. In the study overall: T cells, B-cell-depleted T cells, or PBMCs supplied cDNA or gDNA.

The CDR3 contains 12 residues. Looked up from germline, CDR1 is SGHKS and CDR2 is YYEKEE (reference sequence). Trimming left V 2 bases short and J 5 bases short, with 4 bases between. Authors' processing steps: Estimation of nucleated cell counts was performed using reference gene primer amplification. Generated by immunoSEQ multiplex PCR, the TCRdb table keeps only in-frame clones and is missing some. V, J and clone size are taken as reported in that table, and D and trimming were inferred from the DNA itself. The sample comprises 100,000 to 120,000 clones, over 70% of which are singletons, and approximately 1.5% rests with the top ten.

This TCR was recovered from a man aged 45-65 years with acute or convalescent COVID-19. The specimen was peripheral blood. The chain uses TRBV5-5 and TRBJ2-2, with unresolved D. CDR3 sequence reads: CASSFTTGELFF. In DNA, the CDR3 is TGTGCCAGCAGCTTTACAACCGGGGAGCTGTTTTTT.